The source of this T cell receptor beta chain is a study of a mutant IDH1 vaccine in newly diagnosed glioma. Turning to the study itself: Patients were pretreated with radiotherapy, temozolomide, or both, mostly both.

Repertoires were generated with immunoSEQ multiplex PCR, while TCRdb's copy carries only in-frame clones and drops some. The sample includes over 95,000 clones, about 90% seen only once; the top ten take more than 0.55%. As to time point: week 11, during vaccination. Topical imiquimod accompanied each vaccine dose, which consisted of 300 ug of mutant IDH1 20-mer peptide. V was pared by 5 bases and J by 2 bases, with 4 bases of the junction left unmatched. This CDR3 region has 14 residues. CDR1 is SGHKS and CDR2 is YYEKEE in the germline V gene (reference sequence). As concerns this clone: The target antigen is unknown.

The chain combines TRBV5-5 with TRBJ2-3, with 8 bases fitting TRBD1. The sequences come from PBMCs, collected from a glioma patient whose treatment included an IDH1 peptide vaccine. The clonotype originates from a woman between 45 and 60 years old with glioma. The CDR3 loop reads CASRRQGITDTQYF. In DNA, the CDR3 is TGTGCCAGCAGAAGACAGGGGATCACAGATACGCAGTATTTT.